Following are 27 T cell receptor beta chains from one sample sequenced in a study of cytomegalovirus exposure and HLA in healthy donors. In the PCR, 60 Vbeta and 13 Jbeta primers were used. Sequencing was performed with immunoSEQ multiplex PCR; in TCRdb, only in-frame clones are kept and a portion is missing. The sample lists around 180,000 clones, around four fifths occurring once. The sequenced sample was PBMCs. These receptors were obtained from a boy younger than 10 in good health and CMV-seronegative.

This chain links TRBV13 with TRBJ2-3; 7 bases agree with TRBD1. The CDR3 runs 15 residues. Germline V gene data show CDR1 as PRHDT and CDR2 as FYEKMQ (reference sequence). J lost 3 bases, V lost 5 bases, and 8 bases had no gene match. CDR3 region: CASSTRTGFTDTQYF. In DNA, the CDR3 is TGTGCCAGCAGCACCCGGACAGGATTTACAGATACGCAGTATTTT.

The chain couples TRBV2 to TRBJ2-2; maybe TRBD1 (6 bases). Trimming cost V 8 bases and J 1 base, with 8 bases left between them. Germline values: CDR1 SNHLY, CDR2 FYNNEI. The CDR3 loop spans 13 amino acids. CDR3 in DNA: TGTGCCAGCGACAGGAGGAACACCGGGGAGCTGTTTTTT. Amino acid sequence: CASDRRNTGELFF.

The chain has TRBV11-1 and TRBJ2-2; the D gene is possibly TRBD2 (5 bases). Germline V CDR1 and CDR2: SGHAT, FQDESV (reference sequence). The V end lost 4 bases, the J end lost 7 bases, and 13 bases lay between the germline ends. This CDR3 has 14 amino acids. CDR3 nucleotides: TGTGCCAGCAGCTCCCCAGCCGGACTCGGGGAGCTGTTTTTT. Translating gives CASSSPAGLGELFF.

This chain uses TRBV6-5 with TRBJ2-3; 7 bases map to TRBD2. V shed 4 bases, J shed 0 bases, and the junction held 4 bases outside the gene matches. The CDR3 loop spans 15 amino acids. Germline lookup yields CDR1 MNHEY and CDR2 SVGAGI. CDR3 in amino acids: CASSSSGVSTDTQYF. The CDR3 DNA follows: TGTGCCAGCAGTTCAAGCGGGGTTAGCACAGATACGCAGTATTTT.

The chain couples TRBV7-6 to TRBJ1-1; 7 nucleotides align to TRBD1. After removal of 0 bases from V and 3 bases from J, the junction contained 7 bases not matched to a gene. The germline V gene has CDR1 SGHVS and CDR2 FNYEAQ. The CDR3 covers 16 residues. CDR3 residues: CASSLAQGPRDTEAFF. CDR3 nucleotides: TGTGCCAGCAGCTTAGCACAGGGGCCCCGGGACACTGAAGCTTTCTTT.

The chain couples TRBV6-5 to TRBJ1-2; 9 bases agree with TRBD1. Germline V lookup: CDR1 MNHEY, CDR2 SVGAGI. The CDR3 runs 13 residues. Trimming took 5 bases from V and 6 from J; bases not matched to a gene: 4. CDR3 sequence: CASSRTGANGYTF. The CDR3 DNA follows: TGTGCCAGCAGTCGGACAGGGGCAAATGGCTACACCTTC.

CDR3 region: CASSLTSGVKDIQYF. The CDR3 DNA reads TGCGCCAGCAGCTTGACTAGCGGGGTTAAGGACATTCAGTACTTC. The chain carries TRBV5-1 and TRBJ2-4; 10 nucleotides match TRBD2. V shed 1 base and J 8 bases; nucleotides not matched to a gene: 6. CDR3 length: 15 amino acids. Germline V gene lookup returns CDR1 SGHRS and CDR2 YFSETQ.

This clone has just one count. This chain uses TRBV7-2 with TRBJ2-4; D is unresolved. This CDR3 has 14 residues. V lost 6 bases and J lost 0, with 9 bases in between. The germline V gene encodes CDR1 SGHTA and CDR2 FQGNSA. The CDR3 bases are TGTGCCAGCAGTGAACCGGGAGCCAAAAACATTCAGTACTTC. As protein: CASSEPGAKNIQYF.

The chain carries TRBV15 and TRBJ2-4; TRBD1 matches at 10 bases. Trimming removed 3 bases from V and 8 bases from J; junction bases left unmatched: 10. Germline assignment: CDR1 LNHNV and CDR2 YYDKDF (reference sequence). The CDR3 has 16 amino acids. CDR3 protein: CATSSHTGTGADIQYF. The CDR3 coding sequence is TGTGCCACCAGCAGTCACACCGGGACAGGGGCCGACATTCAGTACTTC.

V is TRBV27 and J is TRBJ2-2; a weak D match, TRBD2 (6 bases). The CDR3 loop spans 17 amino acids. Between the trimmed V and J ends, which lost 7 bases and 0 bases, there was a span of 18 bases. The germline CDR1 and CDR2 sequences are MNHEY and SMNVEV (reference sequence). The CDR3 nucleotides are TGTGCCAGCACTATAATAGGCGGGATTCCGAACACCGGGGAGCTGTTTTTT. This translates into CASTIIGGIPNTGELFF.

The chain is built from TRBV5-1 and TRBJ2-3; the match to TRBD2 covers 9 bases. There are 16 residues in the CDR3. Germline V CDR1 and CDR2: SGHRS, YFSETQ. The V segment lost 0 bases and the J segment 2 bases; nucleotides outside the gene matches: 4. Here the CDR3 reads CASSLVSGGTTDTQYF. The CDR3 region has the DNA TGCGCCAGCAGCTTGGTGAGCGGGGGGACCACAGATACGCAGTATTTT.

The V and J genes are TRBV10-3 and TRBJ2-1, with 12 bases lining up with TRBD2. Germline trimming cut 3 bases from V and 7 bases from J; bases unmatched to any gene: 1. Germline assignment: CDR1 ENHRY and CDR2 SYGVKD. The CDR3 covers 14 residues. The CDR3 DNA is TGTGCCATCAGTGAAACTAGCGGGAGGAATGAGCAGTTCTTC. It encodes CAISETSGRNEQFF.

This clone was seen once. This chain uses TRBV7-9 with TRBJ2-7; the D gene is possibly TRBD2 (5 bases). The CDR3 totals 13 residues. Trimming pared 5 bases from V and 7 bases from J, leaving 15 bases between. Germline CDR1 reads SEHNR; CDR2 reads FQNEAQ (reference sequence). The CDR3: CASSLIDGVEQYF. The CDR3 coding sequence is TGTGCCAGCAGCCTCATAGACGGGGTAGAGCAGTACTTC.

The chain employs TRBV5-4 and TRBJ1-1; 8 nucleotides agree with TRBD1. After removal of 0 bases from V and 5 bases from J, the junction contained 6 bases not matched to a gene. CDR1 is SGHNT and CDR2 is YYREEE in the germline V gene (reference sequence). The CDR3 runs to 15 residues. The CDR3 is CASSLVPTGVTEAFF. For the CDR3, the DNA is TGTGCCAGCAGCTTGGTACCGACAGGGGTTACTGAAGCTTTCTTT.

This chain joins TRBV7-2 and TRBJ1-5; TRBD1 aligns across 8 bases. CDR3 length: 16 amino acids. J lost 0 bases, V lost 2 bases, and 3 bases had no gene match. Germline V gene data show CDR1 as SGHTA and CDR2 as FQGNSA. CDR3 sequence: CASSLTGQGSNQPQHF. CDR3 DNA: TGTGCCAGCAGCTTAACAGGACAGGGTAGCAATCAGCCCCAGCATTTT.

The chain uses TRBV6-1 and TRBJ1-2; D unclear. V lost 5 bases to trimming and J lost 5 bases, with 12 bases between them. In germline, CDR1 is MNHNS, CDR2 SASEGT. The CDR3 runs 13 residues. CDR3 in amino acids: CASSLDDGYGYTF. CDR3 coding DNA: TGTGCCAGCAGTCTTGATGACGGGTATGGCTACACCTTC.

This sequence joins TRBV30 and TRBJ1-4; 8 bases align to TRBD1. Germline V lookup: CDR1 GTSNPN, CDR2 SVGIG (reference sequence). The CDR3 runs to 16 residues. With V trimmed by 0 bases and J by 3 bases, 6 bases remained unmatched. CDR3 DNA sequence: TGTGCCTGGAGTGTAAACAGGGGGGCTCCTAATGAAAAACTGTTTTTT. Its translation: CAWSVNRGAPNEKLFF.

The rearrangement joins TRBV9 to TRBJ2-3; 9 bases are shared with TRBD2. CDR3 size: 17 residues. Unmatched junction bases numbered 8, after V lost 0 bases and J lost 3 bases. Germline loops: CDR1 SGDLS, CDR2 YYNGEE. CDR3 DNA sequence: TGTGCCAGCAGCGTAGCGGGGGCGGGGGGGCGAACAGATACGCAGTATTTT. This translates into CASSVAGAGGRTDTQYF.

This chain links TRBV7-9 with TRBJ2-1; D uncertain. Germline assignment: CDR1 SEHNR and CDR2 FQNEAQ (reference sequence). Deletions cut 1 base from V and 8 bases from J, with 21 bases between. This CDR3 spans 17 amino acids. CDR3 residues: CASSLGLLTARLDEQFF. The CDR3 coding sequence is TGTGCCAGCAGCTTAGGTTTACTCACGGCCAGGCTTGATGAGCAGTTCTTC.

This clone was seen a few times. The chain joins TRBV7-9 to TRBJ2-3; 7 bases line up with TRBD1. V trimming: 1 base; J trimming: 2 bases; junction bases outside the gene matches: 3. Germline CDR1 SEHNR, CDR2 FQNEAQ (reference sequence). The CDR3 contains 15 residues. CDR3 loop: CASSLGGQPTDTQYF. The CDR3 DNA reads as TGTGCCAGCAGCTTAGGGGGACAGCCCACAGATACGCAGTATTTT.

The chain couples TRBV7-9 to TRBJ1-2, with TRBD1 matching over 7 bases. J lost 8 bases, V lost 4 bases, and 7 bases had no gene match. CDR1 is SEHNR, CDR2 FQNEAQ, per germline (reference sequence). The CDR3 has 13 amino acids. CDR3 DNA: TGTGCCAGCAGCTCTCGGGACAGTAAAGGCTACACCTTC. This sequence encodes CASSSRDSKGYTF.

The chain employs TRBV6-6 and TRBJ1-2; D is unclear. Trimming cost V 0 bases and J 7 bases, with 9 bases left between them. The CDR3 loop spans 13 amino acids. Germline lookup yields CDR1 MNHNY and CDR2 SVGAGI (reference sequence). CDR3 coding DNA: TGTGCCAGCAGTTACTCGAAACAGAGTGGCTACACCTTC. Translation: CASSYSKQSGYTF.

The J gene is TRBJ2-1, the V gene TRBV5-4; the match to TRBD1 covers 9 bases. The CDR3 has 16 residues. The germline V gene encodes CDR1 SGHNT and CDR2 YYREEE (reference sequence). V lost 0 bases and J lost 3; bases outside the gene matches: 4. DNA of the CDR3: TGTGCCAGCAGCTTGGTAGGGACAGGGCGCTACAATGAGCAGTTCTTC. It codes for CASSLVGTGRYNEQFF.

CDR3 in DNA: TGTGCCAGCAGTGGAACAGCGGAAGGGGGTCGCGAGCAGTACGTC. It encodes CASSGTAEGGREQYV. The rearrangement joins TRBV6-1 to TRBJ2-7; a possible D gene is TRBD1 (6 bases). The CDR3 length is 15 residues. The V gene's germline CDR1 is MNHNS and CDR2 SASEGT. The V and J ends lost 4 bases and 6 bases respectively, with 19 bases between them.

J is TRBJ2-3 and V is TRBV29-1; a weak D match, TRBD1 (5 bases). Trimming shortened V by 3 bases and J by 1 base, and 8 bases separated the two germline ends. The CDR3 is 13 amino acids. Germline assignment: CDR1 SQVTM and CDR2 ANQGSEA. CDR3 sequence reads: CSVDDSRTDTQYF. The CDR3 nucleotides read TGCAGCGTTGACGACAGCCGCACAGATACGCAGTATTTT.

This clone was detected a few times. The rearrangement joins TRBV5-5 to TRBJ1-6; D gene unclear. The CDR3 is made up of 11 amino acids. V was pared by 8 bases and J by 11 bases, with 11 bases between. Germline V gene data show CDR1 as SGHKS and CDR2 as YYEKEE (reference sequence). CDR3 nucleotides: TGTGCCAGGCGGGCTTCGGCACCCCTCCACTTT. Translating it yields CARRASAPLHF. Full variable domain (missing parts from reference TRBV5-5 and TRBJ1-6): DAGVTQSPTHLIKTRGQQVTLRCSPISGHKSVSWYQQVLGQGPQFIFQYYEKEERGRGNFPDRFSARQFPNYSSELNVNALLLGDSALYLCARRASAPLHFGNGTRLTVT.

This sequence joins TRBV11-2 and TRBJ2-2, with a weak D call TRBD1 (5 bases). V gave up 7 bases and J gave up 1 base, with 13 bases separating them. Germline lookup yields CDR1 SGHAT and CDR2 FQNNGV. The CDR3 is 15 residues long. The CDR3 DNA sequence: TGTGCCAGCATCAAAGACAGACTGAACACCGGGGAGCTGTTTTTT. This gives the protein CASIKDRLNTGELFF.